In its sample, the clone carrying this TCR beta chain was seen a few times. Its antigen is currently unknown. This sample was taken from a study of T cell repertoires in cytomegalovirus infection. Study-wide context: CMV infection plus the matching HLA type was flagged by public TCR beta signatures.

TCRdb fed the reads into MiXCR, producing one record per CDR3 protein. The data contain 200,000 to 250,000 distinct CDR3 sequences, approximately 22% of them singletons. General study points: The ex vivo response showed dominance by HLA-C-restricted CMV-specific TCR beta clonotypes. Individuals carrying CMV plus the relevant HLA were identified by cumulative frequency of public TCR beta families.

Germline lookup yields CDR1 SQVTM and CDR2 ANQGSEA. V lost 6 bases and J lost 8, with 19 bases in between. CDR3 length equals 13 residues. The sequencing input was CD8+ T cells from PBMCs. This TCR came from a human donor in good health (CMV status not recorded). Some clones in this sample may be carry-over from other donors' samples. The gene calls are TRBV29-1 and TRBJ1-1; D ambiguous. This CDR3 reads CSVSVFVTEEAFF. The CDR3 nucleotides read TGCAGCGTGAGCGTCTTTGTGACTGAAGAAGCTTTCTTT.